This TCR beta chain was recovered during a study of shared clonotypes between healthy human individuals. Study results and limitations: Since donors were few, the genetic and exposure-history diversity represented was limited. An expected dependence of interdonor clonotype sharing on sequencing depth was noted.

Unsorted PBMC DNA was run through sequencing on ten immunoSEQ deep assay plates. The data were produced by immunoSEQ multiplex PCR, yet TCRdb's version contains in-frame clones alone and is incomplete. The repertoire holds approximately 440,000 clones, with roughly three quarters as singletons. This clone was detected once. Antigen: not known. CDR1 is SGDLS, CDR2 YYNGEE, per germline. V lost 5 bases, J lost 4 bases, and 16 bases lay in between. The CDR3 runs 15 residues. The sample was PBMCs. V usage is TRBV9 and J usage is TRBJ2-1; D not certain. The clonotype originates from a woman aged 40 to 50 in good health. Some clones in this sample may be carry-over from other donors' samples. The CDR3 coding sequence is TGTGCCAGCAGTGCGGACGGAGCGAAGTACAATGAGCAGTTCTTC. Its translation: CASSADGAKYNEQFF.